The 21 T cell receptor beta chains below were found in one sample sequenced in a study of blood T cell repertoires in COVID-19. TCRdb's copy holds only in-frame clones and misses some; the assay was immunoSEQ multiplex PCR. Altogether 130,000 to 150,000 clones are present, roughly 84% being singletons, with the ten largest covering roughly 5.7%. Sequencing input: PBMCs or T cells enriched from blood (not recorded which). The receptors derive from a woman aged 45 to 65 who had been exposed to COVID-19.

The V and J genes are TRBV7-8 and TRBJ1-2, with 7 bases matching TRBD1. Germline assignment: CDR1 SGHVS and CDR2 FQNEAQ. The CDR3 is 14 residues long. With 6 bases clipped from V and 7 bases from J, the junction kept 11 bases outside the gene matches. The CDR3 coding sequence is TGTGCCAGCAGGAGAGGGGGCCCTAGTTCTGGCTACACCTTC. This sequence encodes CASRRGGPSSGYTF.

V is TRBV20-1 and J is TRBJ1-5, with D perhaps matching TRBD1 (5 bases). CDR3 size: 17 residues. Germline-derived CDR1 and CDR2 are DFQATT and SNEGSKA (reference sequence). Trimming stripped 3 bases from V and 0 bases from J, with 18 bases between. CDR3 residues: CSASPGAGIASNQPQHF. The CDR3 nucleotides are TGCAGTGCTAGTCCTGGGGCAGGCATCGCTAGCAATCAGCCCCAGCATTTT.

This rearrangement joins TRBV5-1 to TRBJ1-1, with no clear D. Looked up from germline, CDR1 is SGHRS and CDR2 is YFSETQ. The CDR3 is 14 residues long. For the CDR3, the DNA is TGCTCCTCGATGCCAGGTACCATGAACACTGAAGCTTTCTTT. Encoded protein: CSSMPGTMNTEAFF.

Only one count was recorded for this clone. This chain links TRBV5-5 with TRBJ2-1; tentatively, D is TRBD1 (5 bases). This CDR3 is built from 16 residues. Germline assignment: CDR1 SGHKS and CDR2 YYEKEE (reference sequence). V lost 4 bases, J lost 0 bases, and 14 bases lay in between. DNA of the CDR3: TGTGCCAGCAGCCAAAAGGGGTATGGCTCCTACAATGAGCAGTTCTTC. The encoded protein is CASSQKGYGSYNEQFF.

Here the CDR3 reads CASSEWGGQPQHF. DNA for the CDR3: TGTGCCAGCAGTGAATGGGGAGGTCAGCCCCAGCATTTT. The chain combines TRBV6-1 with TRBJ1-5; D is undetermined. V lost 2 bases to trimming and J lost 6 bases, with 8 bases between them. Germline values: CDR1 MNHNS, CDR2 SASEGT. This CDR3 has 13 residues.

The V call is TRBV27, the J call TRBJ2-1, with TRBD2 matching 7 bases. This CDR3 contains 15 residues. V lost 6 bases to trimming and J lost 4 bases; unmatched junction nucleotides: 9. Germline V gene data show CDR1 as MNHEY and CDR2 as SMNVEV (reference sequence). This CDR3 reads CASRYKGGLYNEQFF. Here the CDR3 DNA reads TGTGCCAGCAGGTACAAGGGAGGGCTTTACAATGAGCAGTTCTTC.

This CDR3 is CASSYRDRGTEAFF. The CDR3 DNA sequence: TGTGCCAGCAGCTACCGGGACAGGGGGACTGAAGCTTTCTTT. This rearrangement joins TRBV5-4 to TRBJ1-1; 11 bases fit TRBD1. Germline values: CDR1 SGHNT, CDR2 YYREEE (reference sequence). The V gene end was trimmed by 3 bases and the J gene end by 5 bases; junction bases not matched to a gene: 3. The CDR3 runs 14 residues.

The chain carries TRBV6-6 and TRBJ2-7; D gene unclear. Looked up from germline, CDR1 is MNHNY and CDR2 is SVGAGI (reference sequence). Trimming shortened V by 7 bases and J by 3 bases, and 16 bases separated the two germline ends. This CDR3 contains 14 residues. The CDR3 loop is CASTSRLVNYEQYF. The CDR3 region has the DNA TGTGCCAGCACCTCGCGGCTAGTCAACTACGAGCAGTACTTC.

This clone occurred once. Here the CDR3 reads CASSQEGAQGANNSPLHF. The CDR3 coding sequence is TGCGCCAGCAGCCAAGAGGGGGCACAGGGGGCGAATAATTCACCCCTCCACTTT. The chain recombines TRBV4-1 with TRBJ1-6, with 9 positions matching TRBD1. This CDR3 contains 18 residues. Germline V gene sequence: CDR1 MGHRA, CDR2 YSYEKL. V trimming: 0 bases; J trimming: 5 bases; junction bases outside the gene matches: 8.

The CDR3 sequence: CASSLGGWDSSGGYTF. In DNA form, the CDR3 reads TGTGCCAGCAGTTTAGGAGGTTGGGACAGCTCGGGGGGCTACACCTTC. The rearrangement links TRBV28 to TRBJ1-2, with 7 nucleotides matching TRBD1. V shed 2 bases, J shed 8 bases, and the junction held 14 bases outside the gene matches. This CDR3 is 16 amino acids long. Germline V gives CDR1 MDHEN, CDR2 SYDVKM.

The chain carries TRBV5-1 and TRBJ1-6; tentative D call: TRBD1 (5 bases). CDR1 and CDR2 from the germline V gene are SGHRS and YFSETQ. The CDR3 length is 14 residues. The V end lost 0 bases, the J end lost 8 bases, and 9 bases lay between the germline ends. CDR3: CASSLVGGDSPLHF. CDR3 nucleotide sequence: TGCGCCAGCAGCTTGGTCGGGGGGGATTCACCCCTCCACTTT.

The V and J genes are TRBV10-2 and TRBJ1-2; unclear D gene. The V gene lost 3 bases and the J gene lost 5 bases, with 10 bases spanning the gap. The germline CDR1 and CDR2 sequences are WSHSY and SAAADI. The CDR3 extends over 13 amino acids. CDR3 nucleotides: TGCGCCAGCAGTGAAACGGGAGGGTATGGCTACACCTTC. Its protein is CASSETGGYGYTF.

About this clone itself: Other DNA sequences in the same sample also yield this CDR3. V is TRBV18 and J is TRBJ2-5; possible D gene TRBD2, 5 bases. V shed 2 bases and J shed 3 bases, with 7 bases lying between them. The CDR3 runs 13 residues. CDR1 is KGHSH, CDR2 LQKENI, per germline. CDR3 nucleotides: TGTGCCAGCTCACCAACCGGGGAAGAGACCCAGTACTTC. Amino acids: CASSPTGEETQYF.

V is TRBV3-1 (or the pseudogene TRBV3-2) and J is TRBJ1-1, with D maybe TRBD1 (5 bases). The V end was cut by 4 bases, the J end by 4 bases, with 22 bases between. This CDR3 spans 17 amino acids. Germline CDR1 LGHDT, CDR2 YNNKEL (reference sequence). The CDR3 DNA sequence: TGTGCCAGCAGCCCCATTTTGGGGCAGGGTACGGGCACTGAAGCTTTCTTT. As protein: CASSPILGQGTGTEAFF.

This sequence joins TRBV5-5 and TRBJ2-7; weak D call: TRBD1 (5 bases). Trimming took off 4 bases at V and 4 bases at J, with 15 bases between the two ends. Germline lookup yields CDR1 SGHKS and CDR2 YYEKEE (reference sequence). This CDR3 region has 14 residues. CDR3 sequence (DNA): TGTGCCAGCAGCCACCCCGACAGACTGTACGAGCAGTACTTC. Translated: CASSHPDRLYEQYF.

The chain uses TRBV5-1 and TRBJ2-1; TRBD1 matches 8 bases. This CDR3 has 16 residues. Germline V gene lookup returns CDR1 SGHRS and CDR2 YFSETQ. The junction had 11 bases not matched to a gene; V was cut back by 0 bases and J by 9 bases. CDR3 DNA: TGCGCCAGCAGCTTGGCAGGGGGCGCGTATCACTCTGAGCAGTTCTTC. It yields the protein CASSLAGGAYHSEQFF.

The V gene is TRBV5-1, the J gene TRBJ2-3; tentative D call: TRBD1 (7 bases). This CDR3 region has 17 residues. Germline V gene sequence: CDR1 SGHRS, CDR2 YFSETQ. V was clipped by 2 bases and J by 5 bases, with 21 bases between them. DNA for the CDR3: TGCGCCAGCAGCTTTCTTAAAGGAGGGGGCAAAATAGATACGCAGTATTTT. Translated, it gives CASSFLKGGGKIDTQYF.

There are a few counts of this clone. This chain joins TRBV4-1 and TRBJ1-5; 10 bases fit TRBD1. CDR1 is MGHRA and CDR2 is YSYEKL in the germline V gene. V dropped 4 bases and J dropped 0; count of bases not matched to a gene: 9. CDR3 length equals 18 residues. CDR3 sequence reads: CASSPGTGVTISNQPQHF. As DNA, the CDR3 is TGCGCCAGCAGCCCGGGGACAGGGGTTACGATTAGCAATCAGCCCCAGCATTTT.

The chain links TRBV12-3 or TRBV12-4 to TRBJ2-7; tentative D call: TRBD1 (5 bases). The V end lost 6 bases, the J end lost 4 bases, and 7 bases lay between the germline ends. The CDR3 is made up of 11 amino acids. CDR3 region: CASSKGYEQYF. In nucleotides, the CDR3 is TGTGCCAGCAGCAAGGGGTACGAGCAGTACTTC.

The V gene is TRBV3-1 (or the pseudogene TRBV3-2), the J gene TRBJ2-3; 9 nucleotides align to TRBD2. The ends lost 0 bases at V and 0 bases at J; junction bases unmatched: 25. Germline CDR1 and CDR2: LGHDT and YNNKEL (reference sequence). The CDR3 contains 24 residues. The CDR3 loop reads CASSQDPSGGCNLRPETSTDTQYF. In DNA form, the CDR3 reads TGTGCCAGCAGCCAAGATCCCAGCGGGGGGTGTAACCTAAGACCGGAGACGAGCACAGATACGCAGTATTTT.

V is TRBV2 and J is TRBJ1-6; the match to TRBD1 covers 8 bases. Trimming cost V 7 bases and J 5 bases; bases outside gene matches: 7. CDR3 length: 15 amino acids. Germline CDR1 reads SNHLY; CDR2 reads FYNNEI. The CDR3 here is CASTAGGGNNSPLHF. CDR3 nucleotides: TGTGCCAGCACCGCAGGGGGCGGCAATAATTCACCCCTCCACTTT.